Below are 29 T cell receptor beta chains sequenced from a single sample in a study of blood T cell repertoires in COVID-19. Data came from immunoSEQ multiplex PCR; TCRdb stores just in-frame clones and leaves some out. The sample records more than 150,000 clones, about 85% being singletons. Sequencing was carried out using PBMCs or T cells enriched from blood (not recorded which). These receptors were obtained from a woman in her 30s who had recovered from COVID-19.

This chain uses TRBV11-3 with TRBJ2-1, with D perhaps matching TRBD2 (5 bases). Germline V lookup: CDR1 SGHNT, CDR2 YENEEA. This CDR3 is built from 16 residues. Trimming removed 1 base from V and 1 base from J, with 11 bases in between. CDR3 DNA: TGTGCCAGCAGCTTAGCAGGCGGGTATTCCTACAATGAGCAGTTCTTC. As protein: CASSLAGGYSYNEQFF.

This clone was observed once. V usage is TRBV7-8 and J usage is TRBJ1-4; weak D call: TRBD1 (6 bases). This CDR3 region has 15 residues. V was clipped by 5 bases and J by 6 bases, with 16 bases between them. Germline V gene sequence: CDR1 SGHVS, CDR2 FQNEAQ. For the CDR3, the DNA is TGTGCCAGCAGCCCACACAGGGAAGGAGATGAAAAACTGTTTTTT. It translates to CASSPHREGDEKLFF.

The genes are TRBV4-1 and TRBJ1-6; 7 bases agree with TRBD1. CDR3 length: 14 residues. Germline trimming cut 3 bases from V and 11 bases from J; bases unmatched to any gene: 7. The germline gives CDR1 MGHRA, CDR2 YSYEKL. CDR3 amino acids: CASSQGQPGAPLHF. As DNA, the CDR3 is TGCGCCAGCAGCCAGGGACAGCCAGGGGCACCCCTCCACTTT.

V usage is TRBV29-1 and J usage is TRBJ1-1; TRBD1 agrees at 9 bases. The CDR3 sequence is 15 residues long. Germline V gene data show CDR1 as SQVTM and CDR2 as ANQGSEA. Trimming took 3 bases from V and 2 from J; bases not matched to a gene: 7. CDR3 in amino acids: CSVDGGTGRNTEAFF. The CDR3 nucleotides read TGCAGCGTTGATGGGGGGACAGGGCGTAACACTGAAGCTTTCTTT.

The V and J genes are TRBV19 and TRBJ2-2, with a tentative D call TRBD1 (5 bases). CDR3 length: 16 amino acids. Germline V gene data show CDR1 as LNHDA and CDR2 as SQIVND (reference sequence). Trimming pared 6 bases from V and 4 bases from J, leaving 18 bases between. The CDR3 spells CASSPRALRTTGELFF. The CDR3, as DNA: TGTGCCAGTAGCCCCAGGGCCCTGAGAACCACCGGGGAGCTGTTTTTT. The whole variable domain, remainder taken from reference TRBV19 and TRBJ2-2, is DGGITQSPKYLFRKEGQNVTLSCEQNLNHDAMYWYRQDPGQGLRLIYYSQIVNDFQKGDIAEGYSVSREKKESFPLTVTSAQKNPTAFYLCASSPRALRTTGELFFGEGSRLTVL.

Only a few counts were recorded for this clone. CDR3 DNA: TGTGCCAGCTCAGCGGAGTACGAGCAGTACTTC. Protein product: CASSAEYEQYF. V and J are TRBV18 and TRBJ2-7; D ambiguous. Trimming left V 5 bases short and J 4 bases short, with 6 bases between. The CDR3 contains 11 residues. CDR1 and CDR2 from the germline V gene are KGHSH and LQKENI.

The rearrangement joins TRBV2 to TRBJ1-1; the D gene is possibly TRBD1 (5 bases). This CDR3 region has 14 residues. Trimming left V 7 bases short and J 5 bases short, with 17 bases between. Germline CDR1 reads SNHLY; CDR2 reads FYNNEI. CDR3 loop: CASIHRSGWTEAFF. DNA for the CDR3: TGTGCCAGCATTCACAGGTCAGGGTGGACTGAAGCTTTCTTT.

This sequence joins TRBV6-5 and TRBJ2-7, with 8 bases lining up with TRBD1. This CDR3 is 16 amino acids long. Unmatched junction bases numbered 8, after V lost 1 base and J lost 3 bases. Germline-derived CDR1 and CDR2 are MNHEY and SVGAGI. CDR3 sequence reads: CASSYLNWTGSYEQYF. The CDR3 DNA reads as TGTGCCAGCAGTTACTTAAACTGGACAGGGAGCTACGAGCAGTACTTC.

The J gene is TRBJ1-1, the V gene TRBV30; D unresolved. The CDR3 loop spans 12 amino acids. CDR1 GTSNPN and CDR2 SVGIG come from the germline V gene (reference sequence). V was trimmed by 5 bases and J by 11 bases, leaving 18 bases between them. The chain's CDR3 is CAWSAGTGVAFF. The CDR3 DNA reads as TGTGCCTGGTCCGCCGGAACCGGGGTGGCTTTCTTT.

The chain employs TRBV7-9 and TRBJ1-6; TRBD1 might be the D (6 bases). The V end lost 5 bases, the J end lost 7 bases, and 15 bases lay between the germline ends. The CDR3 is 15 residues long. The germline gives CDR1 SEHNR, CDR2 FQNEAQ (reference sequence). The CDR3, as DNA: TGTGCCAGCAGCCCGGTCCAGGGGCAAAATTCACCCCTCCACTTT. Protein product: CASSPVQGQNSPLHF.

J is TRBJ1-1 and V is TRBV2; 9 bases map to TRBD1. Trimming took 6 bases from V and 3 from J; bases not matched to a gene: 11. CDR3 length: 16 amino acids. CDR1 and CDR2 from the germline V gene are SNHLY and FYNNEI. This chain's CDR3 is CASRTRGQGRDTEAFF. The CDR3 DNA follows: TGTGCCAGCAGAACACGCGGACAGGGGAGAGACACTGAAGCTTTCTTT.

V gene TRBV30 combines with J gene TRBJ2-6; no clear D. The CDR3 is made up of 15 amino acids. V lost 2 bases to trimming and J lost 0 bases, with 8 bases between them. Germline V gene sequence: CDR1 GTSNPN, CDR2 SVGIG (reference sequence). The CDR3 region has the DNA TGTGCCTGGAGTTGGCCGGGCTCTGGGGCCAACGTCCTGACTTTC. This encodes CAWSWPGSGANVLTF.

CDR3 bases: TGTGCCAGCAGTCTGGGACTTTCAGATACGCAGTATTTT. It specifies CASSLGLSDTQYF. The rearrangement joins TRBV27 to TRBJ2-3; a possible D gene is TRBD2 (6 bases). Germline V lookup: CDR1 MNHEY, CDR2 SMNVEV (reference sequence). V shed 5 bases and J shed 4 bases, with 10 bases lying between them. The CDR3 has 13 amino acids.

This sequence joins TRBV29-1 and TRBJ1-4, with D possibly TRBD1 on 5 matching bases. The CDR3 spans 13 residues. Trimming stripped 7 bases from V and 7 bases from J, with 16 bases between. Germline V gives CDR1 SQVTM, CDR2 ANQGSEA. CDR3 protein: CSGSDLGAEKLFF. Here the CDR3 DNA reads TGCAGCGGTTCGGACCTTGGGGCTGAAAAACTGTTTTTT.

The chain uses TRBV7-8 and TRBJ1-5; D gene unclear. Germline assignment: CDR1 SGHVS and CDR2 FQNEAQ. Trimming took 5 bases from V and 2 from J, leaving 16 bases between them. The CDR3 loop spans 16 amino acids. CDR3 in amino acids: CASSPLQGSRNQPQHF. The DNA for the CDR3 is TGTGCCAGCAGCCCTCTTCAAGGGAGCCGCAATCAGCCCCAGCATTTT.

The CDR3 here is CAWSVKTGGTEAFF. The CDR3 DNA reads as TGTGCCTGGAGTGTCAAGACAGGGGGCACTGAAGCTTTCTTT. The chain combines TRBV30 with TRBJ1-1, with 9 bases that match TRBD1. CDR1 is GTSNPN, CDR2 SVGIG, per germline (reference sequence). The CDR3 extends over 14 amino acids. V lost 0 bases and J lost 4; bases outside the gene matches: 3.

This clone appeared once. CDR3 loop: CASSFLVGAGELFF. CDR3 nucleotide sequence: TGTGCCAGCAGCTTTCTAGTAGGGGCCGGGGAGCTGTTTTTT. The V call is TRBV5-6, the J call TRBJ2-2; a weak D match, TRBD1 (5 bases). The CDR3 has 14 amino acids. Germline V gene lookup returns CDR1 SGHDT and CDR2 YYEEEE. V lost 2 bases to trimming and J lost 6 bases, with 11 bases between them.

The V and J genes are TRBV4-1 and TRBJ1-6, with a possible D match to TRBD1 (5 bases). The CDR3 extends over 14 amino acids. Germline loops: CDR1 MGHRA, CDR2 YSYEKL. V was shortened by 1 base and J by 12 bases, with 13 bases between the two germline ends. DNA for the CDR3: TGCGCCAGCAGCCAAGGTTTGGGGCGGGGACCCCTCCACTTT. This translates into CASSQGLGRGPLHF.

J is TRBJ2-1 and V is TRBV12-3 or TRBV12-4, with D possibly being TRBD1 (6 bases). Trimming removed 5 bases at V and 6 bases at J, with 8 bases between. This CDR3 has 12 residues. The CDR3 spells CASSHRVNEQFF. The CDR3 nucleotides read TGTGCCAGCAGTCACAGGGTCAATGAGCAGTTCTTC.

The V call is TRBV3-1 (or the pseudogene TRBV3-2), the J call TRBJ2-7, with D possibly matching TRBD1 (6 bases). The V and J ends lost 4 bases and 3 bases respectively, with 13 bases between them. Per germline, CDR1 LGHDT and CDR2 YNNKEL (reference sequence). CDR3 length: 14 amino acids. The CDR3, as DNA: TGTGCCAGCAGCCCCGGACAGCGATACTACGAGCAGTACTTC. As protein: CASSPGQRYYEQYF.

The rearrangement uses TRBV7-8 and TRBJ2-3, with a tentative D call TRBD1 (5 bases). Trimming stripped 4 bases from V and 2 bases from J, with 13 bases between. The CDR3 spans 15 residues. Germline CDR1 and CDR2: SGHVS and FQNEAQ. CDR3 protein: CASSSQGYNTDTQYF. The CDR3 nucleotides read TGTGCCAGCAGCTCTCAGGGCTATAACACAGATACGCAGTATTTT.

In DNA, the CDR3 is TGTGCCATCAGTGGAGAGACAGGGGAGACCTATGGCTACACCTTC. This gives the protein CAISGETGETYGYTF. The chain uses TRBV10-3 and TRBJ1-2, with 8 bases that match TRBD1. The trim removed 4 bases at V and 4 bases at J, leaving 8 bases unmatched. This CDR3 spans 15 amino acids. CDR1 is ENHRY, CDR2 SYGVKD, per germline.

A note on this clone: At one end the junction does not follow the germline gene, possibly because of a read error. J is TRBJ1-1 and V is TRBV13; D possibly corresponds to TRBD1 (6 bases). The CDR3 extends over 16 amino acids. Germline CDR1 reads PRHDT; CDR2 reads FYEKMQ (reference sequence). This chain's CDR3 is CASSLTGFSPNAEAFF. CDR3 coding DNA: TGTGCCAGCAGCTTGACAGGATTTTCGCCGAACGCTGAAGCTTTCTTT. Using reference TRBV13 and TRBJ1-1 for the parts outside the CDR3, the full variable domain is AAGVIQSPRHLIKEKRETATLKCYPIPRHDTVYWYQQGPGQDPQFLISFYEKMQSDKGSIPDRFSAQQFSDYHSELNMSSLELGDSALYFCASSLTGFSPNAEAFFGQGTRLTVV.

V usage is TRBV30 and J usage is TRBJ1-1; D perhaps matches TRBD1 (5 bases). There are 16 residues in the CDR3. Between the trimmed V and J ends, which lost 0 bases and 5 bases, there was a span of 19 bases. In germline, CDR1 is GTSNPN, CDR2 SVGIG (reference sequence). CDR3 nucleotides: TGTGCCTGGAGTGTACTTTCGGGCACGGAGGGGACTGAAGCTTTCTTT. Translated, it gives CAWSVLSGTEGTEAFF.

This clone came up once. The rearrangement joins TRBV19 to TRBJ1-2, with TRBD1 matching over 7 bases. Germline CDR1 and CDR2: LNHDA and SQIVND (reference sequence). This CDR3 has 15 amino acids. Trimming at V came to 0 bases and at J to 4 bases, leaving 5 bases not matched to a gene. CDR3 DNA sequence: TGTGCCAGTAGTATAGACAACCGGGACAGCTATGGCTACACCTTC. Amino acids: CASSIDNRDSYGYTF.

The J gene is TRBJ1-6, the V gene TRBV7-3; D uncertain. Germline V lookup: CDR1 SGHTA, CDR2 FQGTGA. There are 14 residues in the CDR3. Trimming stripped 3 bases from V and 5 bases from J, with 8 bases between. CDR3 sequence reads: CASSFSSDNSPLHF. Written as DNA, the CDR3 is TGTGCCAGCAGCTTCTCCAGCGATAATTCACCCCTCCACTTT.

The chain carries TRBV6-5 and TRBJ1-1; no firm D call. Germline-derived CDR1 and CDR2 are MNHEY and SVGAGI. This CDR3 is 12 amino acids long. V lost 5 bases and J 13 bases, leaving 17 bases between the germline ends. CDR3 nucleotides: TGTGCCAGCAGTCGGGCGGGCCCCTCAGTTTTCTTT. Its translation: CASSRAGPSVFF.

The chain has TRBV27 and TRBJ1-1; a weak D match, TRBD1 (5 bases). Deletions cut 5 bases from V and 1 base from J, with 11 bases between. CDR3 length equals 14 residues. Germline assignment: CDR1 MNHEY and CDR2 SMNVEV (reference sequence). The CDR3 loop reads CASSPRGQNTEAFF. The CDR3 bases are TGTGCCAGCAGTCCGCGGGGCCAGAACACTGAAGCTTTCTTT.

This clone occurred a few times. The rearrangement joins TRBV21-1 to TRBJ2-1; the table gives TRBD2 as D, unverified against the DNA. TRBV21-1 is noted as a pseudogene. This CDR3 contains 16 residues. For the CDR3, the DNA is TGTGCCAGCAGCAAAGACTCCGGGGGGTCCTACAATGAGCAGTTCTTC. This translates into CASSKDSGGSYNEQFF.